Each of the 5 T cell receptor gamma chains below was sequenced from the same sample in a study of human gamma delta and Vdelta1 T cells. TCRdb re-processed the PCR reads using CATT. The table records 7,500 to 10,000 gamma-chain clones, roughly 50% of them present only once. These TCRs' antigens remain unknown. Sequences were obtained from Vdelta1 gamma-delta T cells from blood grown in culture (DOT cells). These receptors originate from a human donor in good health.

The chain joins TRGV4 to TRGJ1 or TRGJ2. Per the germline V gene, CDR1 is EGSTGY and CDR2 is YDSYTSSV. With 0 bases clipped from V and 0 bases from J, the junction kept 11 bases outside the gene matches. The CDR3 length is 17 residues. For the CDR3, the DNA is TGTGCCACCTGGGATGGGCCTGTAGATAAGAATTATTATAAGAAACTCTTT. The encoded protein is CATWDGPVDKNYYKKLF.

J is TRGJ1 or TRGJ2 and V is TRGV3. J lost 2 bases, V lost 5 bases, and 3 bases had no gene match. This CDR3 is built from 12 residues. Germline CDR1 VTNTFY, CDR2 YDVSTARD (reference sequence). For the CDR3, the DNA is TGTGCCACCTGGGGAGATTATTATAAGAAACTCTTT. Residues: CATWGDYYKKLF.

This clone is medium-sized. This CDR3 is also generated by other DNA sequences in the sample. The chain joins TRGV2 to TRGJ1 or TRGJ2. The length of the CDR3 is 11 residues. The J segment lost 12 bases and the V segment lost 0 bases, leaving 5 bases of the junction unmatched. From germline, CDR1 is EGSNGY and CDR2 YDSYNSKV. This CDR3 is CATWDGRWKLF. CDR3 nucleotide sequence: TGTGCCACCTGGGACGGGCGGTGGAAACTCTTT.

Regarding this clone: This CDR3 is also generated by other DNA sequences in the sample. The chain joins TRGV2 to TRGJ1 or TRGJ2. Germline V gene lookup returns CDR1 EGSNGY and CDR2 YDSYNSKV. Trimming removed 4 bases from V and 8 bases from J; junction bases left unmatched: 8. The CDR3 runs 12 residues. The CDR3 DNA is TGTGCCACCTGGGATGGCCTACATAAGAAACTCTTT. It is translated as CATWDGLHKKLF.

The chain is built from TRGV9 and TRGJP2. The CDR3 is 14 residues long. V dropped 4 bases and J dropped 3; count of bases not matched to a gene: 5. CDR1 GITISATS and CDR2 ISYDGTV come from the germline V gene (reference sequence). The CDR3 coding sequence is TGTGCCTTGTGGGAAGCCCGTAGTGATTGGATCAAGACGTTT. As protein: CALWEARSDWIKTF.